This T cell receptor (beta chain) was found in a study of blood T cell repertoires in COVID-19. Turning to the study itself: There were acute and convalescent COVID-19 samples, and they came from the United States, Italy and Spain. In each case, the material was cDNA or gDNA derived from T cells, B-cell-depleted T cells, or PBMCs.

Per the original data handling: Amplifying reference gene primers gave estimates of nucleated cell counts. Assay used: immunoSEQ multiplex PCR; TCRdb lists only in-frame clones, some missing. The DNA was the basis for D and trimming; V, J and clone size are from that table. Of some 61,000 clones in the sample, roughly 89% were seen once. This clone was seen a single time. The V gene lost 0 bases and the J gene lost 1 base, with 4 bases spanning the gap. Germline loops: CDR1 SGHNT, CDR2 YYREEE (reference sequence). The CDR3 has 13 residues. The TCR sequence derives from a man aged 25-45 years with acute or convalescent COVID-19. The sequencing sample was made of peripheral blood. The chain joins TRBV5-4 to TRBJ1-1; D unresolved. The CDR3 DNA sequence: TGTGCCAGCAGCTTGGACAGGAACACTGAAGCTTTCTTT. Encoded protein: CASSLDRNTEAFF.